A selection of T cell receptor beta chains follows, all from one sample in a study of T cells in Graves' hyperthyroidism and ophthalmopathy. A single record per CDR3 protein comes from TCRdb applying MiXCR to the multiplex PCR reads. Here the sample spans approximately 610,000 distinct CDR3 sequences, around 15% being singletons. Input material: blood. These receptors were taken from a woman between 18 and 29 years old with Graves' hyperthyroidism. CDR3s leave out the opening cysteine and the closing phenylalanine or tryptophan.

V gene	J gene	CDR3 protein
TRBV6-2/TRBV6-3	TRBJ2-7	ASSGEQGAYEQY
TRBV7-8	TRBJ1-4	ASSLQGLGEKLF
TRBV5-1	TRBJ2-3	ASRQTDTQY
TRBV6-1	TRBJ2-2	ASQGRTKTSGRSPTGELF
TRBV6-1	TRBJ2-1	ASGPFAGANNEQF
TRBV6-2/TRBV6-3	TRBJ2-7	ASSPVGAREQY
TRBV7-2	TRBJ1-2	ASSLSLGTQYGYT
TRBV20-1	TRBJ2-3	SALNPGQGTDTQY
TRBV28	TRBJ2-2	ASNLSGTGELF
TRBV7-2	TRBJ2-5	ASSLRLAGEGETQY
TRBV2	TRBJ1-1	ASSDDRGNTEAF